This TCR beta chain derives from a study of T cell responses to AZD1222 COVID-19 vaccine. Findings and caveats of the study: With two AZD1222 doses given, Spike-specific TCR breadth and depth both rose. Recipients of AZD1222 seropositive at baseline numbered only 5 to 7. White British ancestry dominated among donors, who included more females, and clonal diversity was possibly underestimated.

This clone came up once. Antigen: not known. The CDR3 contains 12 residues. From germline, CDR1 is SGHNT and CDR2 YENEEA. V lost 6 bases to trimming and J lost 6 bases; unmatched junction nucleotides: 4. Produced via immunoSEQ multiplex PCR; TCRdb's table is partial and in-frame only. Among roughly 140,000 clones, 90% were seen once, and the ten largest hold 1.5% to 2%. This receptor was identified in an adult who received the AZD1222 COVID-19 vaccine. The specimen was peripheral blood, collected 28 days after the second AZD1222 dose. The chain employs TRBV11-3 and TRBJ2-7; 8 bases are a match to TRBD1. CDR3 DNA: TGTGCCAGCAGTCGAACAGGGGGCGAGCAGTACTTC. Residues: CASSRTGGEQYF.